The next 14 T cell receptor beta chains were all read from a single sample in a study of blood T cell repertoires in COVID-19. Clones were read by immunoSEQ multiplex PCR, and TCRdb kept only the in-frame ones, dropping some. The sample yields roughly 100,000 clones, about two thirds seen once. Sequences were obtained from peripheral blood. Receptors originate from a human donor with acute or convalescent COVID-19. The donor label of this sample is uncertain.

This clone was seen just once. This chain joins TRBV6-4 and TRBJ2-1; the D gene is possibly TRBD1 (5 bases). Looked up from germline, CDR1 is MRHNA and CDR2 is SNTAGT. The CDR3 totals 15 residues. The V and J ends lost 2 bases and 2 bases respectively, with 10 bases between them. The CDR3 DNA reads TGTGCCAGCAGTGACGGGGCAGGGCCCTACAATGAGCAGTTCTTC. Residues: CASSDGAGPYNEQFF.

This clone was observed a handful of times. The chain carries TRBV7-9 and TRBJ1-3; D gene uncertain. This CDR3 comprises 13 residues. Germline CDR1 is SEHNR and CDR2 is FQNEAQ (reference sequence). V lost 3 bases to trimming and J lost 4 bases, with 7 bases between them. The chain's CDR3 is CASSLAVGNTIYF. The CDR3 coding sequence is TGTGCCAGCAGCTTGGCGGTGGGAAACACCATATATTTT.

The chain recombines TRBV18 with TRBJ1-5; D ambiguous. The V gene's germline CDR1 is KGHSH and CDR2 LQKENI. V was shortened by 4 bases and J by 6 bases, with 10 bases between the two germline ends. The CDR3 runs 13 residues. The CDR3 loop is CASSRDISQPQHF. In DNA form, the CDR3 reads TGTGCCAGCTCACGAGACATCTCTCAGCCCCAGCATTTT.

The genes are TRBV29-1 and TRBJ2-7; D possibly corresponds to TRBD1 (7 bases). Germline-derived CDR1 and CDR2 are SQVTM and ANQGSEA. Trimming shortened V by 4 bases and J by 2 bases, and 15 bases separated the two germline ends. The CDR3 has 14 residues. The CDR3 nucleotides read TGCAGCGTTGGACAGGCAGGGGGGCCCTACGAGCAGTACTTC. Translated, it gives CSVGQAGGPYEQYF.

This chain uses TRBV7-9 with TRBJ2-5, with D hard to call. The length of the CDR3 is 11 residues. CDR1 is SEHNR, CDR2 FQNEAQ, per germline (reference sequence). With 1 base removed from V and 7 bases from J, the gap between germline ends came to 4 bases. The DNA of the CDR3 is TGTGCCAGCAGCTTAGAGCGGACCCAGTACTTC. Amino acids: CASSLERTQYF. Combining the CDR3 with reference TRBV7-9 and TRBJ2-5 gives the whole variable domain DTGVSQNPRHKITKRGQNVTFRCDPISEHNRLYWYRQTLGQGPEFLTYFQNEAQLEKSRLLSDRFSAERPKGSFSTLEIQRTEQGDSAMYLCASSLERTQYFGPGTRLLVL.

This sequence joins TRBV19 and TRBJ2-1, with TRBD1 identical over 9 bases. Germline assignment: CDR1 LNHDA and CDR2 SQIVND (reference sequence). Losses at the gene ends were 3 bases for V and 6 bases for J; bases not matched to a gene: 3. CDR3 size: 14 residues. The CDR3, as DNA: TGTGCCAGTAGTATCGTGACAGGGGGCAATGAGCAGTTCTTC. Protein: CASSIVTGGNEQFF.

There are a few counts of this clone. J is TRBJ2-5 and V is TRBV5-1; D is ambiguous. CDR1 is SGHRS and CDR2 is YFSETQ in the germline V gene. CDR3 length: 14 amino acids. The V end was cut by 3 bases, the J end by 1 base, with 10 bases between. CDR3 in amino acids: CASSSQAVQETQYF. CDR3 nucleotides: TGCGCCAGCAGCTCCCAGGCAGTCCAAGAGACCCAGTACTTC.

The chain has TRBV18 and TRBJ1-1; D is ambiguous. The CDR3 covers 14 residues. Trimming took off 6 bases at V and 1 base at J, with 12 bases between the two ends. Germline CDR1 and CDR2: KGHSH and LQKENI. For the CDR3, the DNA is TGTGCCAGCTCGATCTCCCAGCGGAACACTGAAGCTTTCTTT. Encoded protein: CASSISQRNTEAFF.

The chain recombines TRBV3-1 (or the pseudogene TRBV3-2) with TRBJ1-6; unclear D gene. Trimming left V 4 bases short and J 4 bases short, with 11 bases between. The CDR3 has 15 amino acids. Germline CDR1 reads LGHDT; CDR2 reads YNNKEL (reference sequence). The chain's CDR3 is CASSRRGLYNSPLHF. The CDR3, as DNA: TGTGCCAGCAGCCGTCGGGGTCTATATAATTCACCCCTCCACTTT.

DNA for the CDR3: TGTGCCAGCAGTTCGAGGTGGCGGGGGGCCACAGATACGCAGTATTTT. It specifies CASSSRWRGATDTQYF. The chain carries TRBV6-2 or TRBV6-3 and TRBJ2-3; 8 positions match TRBD2. V gave up 4 bases and J gave up 2 bases; unmatched junction bases: 8. The length of the CDR3 is 16 residues. Germline loops: CDR1 MNHEY, CDR2 SVGEGT.

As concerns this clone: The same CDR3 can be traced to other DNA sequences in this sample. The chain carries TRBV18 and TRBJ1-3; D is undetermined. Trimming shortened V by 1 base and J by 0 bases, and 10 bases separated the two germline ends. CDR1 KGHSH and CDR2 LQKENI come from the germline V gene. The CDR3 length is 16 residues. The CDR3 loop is CASSPLDISSGNTIYF. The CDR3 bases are TGTGCCAGCTCACCACTCGACATATCCTCTGGAAACACCATATATTTT. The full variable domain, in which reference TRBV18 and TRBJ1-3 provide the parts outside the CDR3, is NAGVMQNPRHLVRRRGQEARLRCSPMKGHSHVYWYRQLPEEGLKFMVYLQKENIIDESGMPKERFSAEFPKEGPSILRIQQVVRGDSAAYFCASSPLDISSGNTIYFGEGSWLTVV.

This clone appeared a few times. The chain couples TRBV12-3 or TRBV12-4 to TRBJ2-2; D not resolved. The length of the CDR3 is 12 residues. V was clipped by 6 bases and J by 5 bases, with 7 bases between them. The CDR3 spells CASRSGTGELFF. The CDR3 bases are TGTGCCAGCAGGAGTGGTACCGGGGAGCTGTTTTTT.

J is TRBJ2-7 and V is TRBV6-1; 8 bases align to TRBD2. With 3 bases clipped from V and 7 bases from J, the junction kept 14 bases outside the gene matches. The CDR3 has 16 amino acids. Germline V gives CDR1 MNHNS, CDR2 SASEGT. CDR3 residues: CASSDPAAGGLREQYV. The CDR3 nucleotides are TGTGCCAGCAGTGACCCCGCGGCGGGGGGATTGCGGGAGCAGTACGTC.

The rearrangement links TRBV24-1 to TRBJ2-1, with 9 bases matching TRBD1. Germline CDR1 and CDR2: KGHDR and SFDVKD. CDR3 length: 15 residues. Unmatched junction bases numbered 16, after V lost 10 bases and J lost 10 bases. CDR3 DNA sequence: TGTGCCACTCGACCGGGACAGGGTCCCGGGAAGGAGCAGTTCTTC. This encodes CATRPGQGPGKEQFF.